The entry below describes one T cell receptor beta chain. This clonotype was seen many times. Its binding antigen is unknown. There are no base qualities to consult, and no much larger clone falls within one base. Clipping removes 2 bases from V and 5 bases from J, with 4 as the unmatched junction base count. There are 14 amino acids in the CDR3, from cysteine to phenylalanine inclusive. The read is trimmed to its CDR3 DNA, 42 bases read in frame from base 1. CDR1 and CDR2 (MNHEY, SVGAGI) derive from the germline V gene. The hyperthyroidism patients were 18 to 65 years old and newly diagnosed, with a disease duration of less than 2 months. Patients with other autoimmune diseases, uncontrolled infections, pregnancy or lactation were excluded from the study. Diagnosis was based on clinical symptoms, serum thyroxine, TRAb, thyroid ultrasound and orbital computed tomography. Total RNA was extracted with Trizol reagent and quality-checked on an Agilent 2100 Bioanalyzer.

The source of the sample is a study of Graves' ophthalmopathy and Graves' hyperthyroidism (dated by TCRdb to 2016 to 2018). About the full investigation: A patient counted as having stable hyperthyroidism if there was no progression to ophthalmopathy within 18 months of follow-up. The study used signatures of the TCR beta repertoire to tell Graves' ophthalmopathy apart from Graves' hyperthyroidism and to predict which patients would progress to ophthalmopathy. In total, some 140 blood samples were TCR-sequenced: 43 ophthalmopathy, roughly 80 hyperthyroidism and around 17 hyperthyroidism-to-ophthalmopathy patients. To explore V-J signatures distinguishing ophthalmopathy from hyperthyroidism, a discovery set of under 110 patients (roughly 45 ophthalmopathy, over 55 stable hyperthyroidism) was enrolled. The independent validation cohort included approximately 19 hyperthyroidism patients plus 17 patients who later progressed from hyperthyroidism to ophthalmopathy. In over five hyperthyroidism patients, T-cell repertoires of thyroid tissue and blood were compared. Following sample collection, hyperthyroidism patients were given methimazole at a starting dose of 30 mg daily, and ophthalmopathy patients were given high-dose intravenous methylprednisolone.

What the work shows at the level of the full study, not this receptor alone: Sample size was not statistically predetermined, and group allocation was not concealed from the investigators. In validation, the model predicted ophthalmopathy progression with 70.59% sensitivity and 72.22% specificity; eleven to twelve predicted patients were CT-confirmed with GO in a median of about 6.2 months. Most expanded thyroid clonotypes with frequency above 0.001 were also detected in blood, suggesting blood repertoires may reflect the thyroid immune response. Ophthalmopathy was separated from stable hyperthyroidism by the 13-signature model with more than 85% sensitivity and roughly 83% specificity in cross-validation and with 80%/75% in the test set.

For repertoire sequencing, the TCR beta CDR3 regions were amplified from RNA transcripts. A first-round RT-PCR used HTBI primers with the Qiagen OneStep RT-PCR kit, followed by a second-round multiplex PCR, size selection and purification. Libraries were sequenced paired-end with 100 bp reads on an Illumina HiSeq2000. In the source study's methods: SOAPnuke was used to process the reads, removing any read that contained adapters or uncalled bases, had a mean Phred below 15, or lacked an exact match to the constant primer or identifier. COPE v1.2.5 was used to merge the high-quality paired reads. Each unique nucleotide sequence was defined as a clonotype, and clonotypes were aligned to IMGT TRB V, D and J references with MiTCR v1.1. Only V-J combinations with frequency above 0.0001 were analysed, covering around 99% of repertoires. For each V-J combination, a TCR clonal expansion and chaos score was defined as the ratio of F50 clonal expansion to chaos observed in the TCRdist matrix. Welch's t-statistics and random forest were used to narrow the features down to more than 10 V-J combinations, which were then fed into a naive Bayes classifier. The similarity between thyroid and blood repertoires was quantified using the Morisita-Horn index. TCRdb passed the public sequencing reads through fastp at Q25 and MiXCR, retaining productive beta sequences. Entries that share a CDR3 protein sequence are merged under the most common genes and DNA. The V and J calls and clone size come from TCRdb's table, not from the authors' own analysis. Here the sample has around 1.1 million distinct CDR3 sequences; 35% to 40% occur a single time. The ten most abundant clones make up around 10% of the sample.

Sequenced material: peripheral blood or thyroid tissue (not recorded which). This receptor was obtained from an adult man with Graves' hyperthyroidism. The chain couples TRBV6-5 to TRBJ2-5; 8 middle bases align to TRBD1. The sequence in DNA is TGTGCCAGCAGTTACAGGACAGGGACGGAGACCCAGTACTTC. This translates into CASSYRTGTETQYF.